This T cell receptor beta chain was sequenced in a study of T cell responses to AZD1222 COVID-19 vaccine. The CDR3 length is 12 residues. Trimming took 4 bases from V and 4 from J, leaving 7 bases between them. Germline CDR1 MDHEN, CDR2 SYDVKM. TCRdb keeps only in-frame clones here, not all; method: immunoSEQ multiplex PCR. The sample consists of about 98,000 clones, more than 85% of them appearing once. This material consisted of peripheral blood, taken on day 0 of AZD1222 vaccination. The receptor's source is an adult in good health. The chain is built from TRBV28 and TRBJ1-1, with D possibly matching TRBD1 (5 bases). CDR3 sequence (DNA): TGTGCCAGCAGTTCGGGGGGCACTGAAGCTTTCTTT. Translating gives CASSSGGTEAFF.